This TCR beta chain was sequenced in a study of tumor and adjacent non-tumor tissue in lung cancer (dated 2018 in TCRdb). About the study as a whole: Of the cohort, about a dozen patients had adenocarcinoma, 2 had squamous cell carcinoma and 1 had small cell lung cancer. Bulk TCRbeta repertoires were compared between lung tumor tissue and matched distant non-tumor lung tissue obtained from over 13 lung cancer patients. Sequencing generated a total of some 130 million productive TCRbeta reads, averaging approximately 3.8 million reads per sample. Ages among the approximately 15 patients ranged from roughly 30 to 76 years, there were about ten men and 5 women, and disease was at TNM stage I to III. A few dozen paired specimens, one tumor and one normal lung sample per patient, were profiled by TCRbeta CDR3 sequencing. Results and caveats for the whole study, not just this receptor: The cohort had only around 14 patients, and the authors noted that larger samples and more detailed clinical data are needed. Tumor tissue showed significantly higher TCR diversity (inverse Simpson) than normal lung tissue, at 431.37 vs 166.20 (P = 0.0075, Mann-Whitney U test). In normal lung, the top 100 clones accounted for a significantly larger cumulative share of the repertoire than in tumor tissue. Significantly higher TCR diversity was found in younger patients, and higher tumor TCR diversity was associated with shorter overall and disease-free survival. The methods do not name the sequencing platform or mention unique molecular identifiers. Because peripheral blood was not sequenced, the blood TCRbeta repertoires of the lung cancer patients in the study went unexamined.

To prepare the library, multiplex PCR was applied. Sequenced using an Illumina HiSeq 2500. TCRbeta libraries were built by three rounds of nested PCR using primers (Table S4), following protocols modified from ARM-PCR. PCR products of 200-500 bp were gel-excised and purified with the QIAquick gel extraction kit before sequencing. In the authors' own workflow: Trimmomatic was used to clean the reads, FLASH was used to merge the reads into complete CDR3 sequences, and MiTCR was used to assign the reads to V(D)J germline segments. VDJtools was used to compute clonal diversity as the inverse Simpson's index. Productive reads were defined as in-frame sequences without a premature stop codon. TCRdb passed the public sequencing reads through fastp at Q25 and MiXCR, retaining productive beta sequences. Each record represents a unique CDR3 protein, reported with the most common genes and DNA among its rows. It is TCRdb's table, rather than the study itself, that gives the V and J calls and clone size. The sample contains some 200,000 distinct CDR3 sequences, 70% to 75% of them found a single time. The top ten hold 20% to 25% of the sample.

In regard to this clonotype: Its antigen is still unknown. One end of the junction fails to match germline, which may point to a read error.

The CDR3 spans 15 residues, from the cysteine through the phenylalanine. CDR3 DNA only is kept here, 45 bases in frame from base 1. Reading the germline V gene gives CDR1 MNHEY and CDR2 SVGAGI. RNA was extracted from bulk unsorted tissue and checked for quality with a NanoDrop ND-1000 and an Agilent 2100. The donors were newly diagnosed lung cancer patients admitted for thoracic surgery in China from August to November 2014 who had not received prior chemotherapy. Anyone who had undergone radiotherapy or chemotherapy before, or who had another cancer at the same time, was left out of the study. Surgical tissue pieces of about 1-2.2 cm3 were preserved in RNAlater solution and stored at -80 °C until use.

Sequencing was done on a sample of lung tumor tissue. Recombination linked TRBV6-5 to TRBJ1-2; a confident D gene designation cannot be given. This TCR was sampled from a man between 60 and 70 years old with non-small cell lung cancer. The DNA is TGTGCCAGCAATTACTCGATCTTGGCTAACTATGGCTGCACTTTC. Its protein reads: CASNYSILANYGCTF.